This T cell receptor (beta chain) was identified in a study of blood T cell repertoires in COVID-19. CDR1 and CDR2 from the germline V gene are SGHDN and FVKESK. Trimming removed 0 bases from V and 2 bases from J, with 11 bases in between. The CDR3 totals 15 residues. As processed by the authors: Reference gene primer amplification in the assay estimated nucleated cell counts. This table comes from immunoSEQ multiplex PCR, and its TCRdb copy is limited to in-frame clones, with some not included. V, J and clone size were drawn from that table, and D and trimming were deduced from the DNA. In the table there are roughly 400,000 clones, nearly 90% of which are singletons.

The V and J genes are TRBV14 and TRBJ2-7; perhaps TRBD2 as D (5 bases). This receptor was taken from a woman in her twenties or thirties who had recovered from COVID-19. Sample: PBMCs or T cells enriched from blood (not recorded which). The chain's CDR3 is CASSQENGNTYEQYF. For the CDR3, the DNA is TGTGCCAGCAGCCAAGAGAACGGGAATACCTACGAGCAGTACTTC.